The text below deals with one T cell receptor (beta chain). Its antigen remains unidentified. This entry is derived from a study of beta chain features in type 1 diabetes. All of the isolated RNA was reverse transcribed, so expressed TCRB transcripts were sequenced. Sequencing used immunoSEQ multiplex PCR; TCRdb keeps in-frame clones, though not all of them. This repertoire shows 630,000 or so clones, around 15% found once; its top ten account for 0.03% to 0.04%. The study's findings and limits: Shorter TCRB CDR3s, moderately but significantly so, were found in Type 1 diabetes patients in all four CD4+ subsets. For patients and controls alike, PCR might favor shorter templates to the same degree. Patients showed naive, central memory and Treg TCRB repertoires that appeared more similar than those of healthy donors.

This CDR3 region has 16 residues. This TCR came from a man aged 18 to 30 with type 1 diabetes. The genes are TRBV21-1 and TRBJ2-5; TRBD2, the D gene given by the table, was not confirmed from the DNA. TRBV21-1 is shown as a pseudogene. The material sequenced was naive CD4+ T cells from blood. DNA of the CDR3: TGTGCCAGCAGCCCCCCTGGACTAGCGGGCCAAGAGACCCAGTACTTC. This translates into CASSPPGLAGQETQYF.